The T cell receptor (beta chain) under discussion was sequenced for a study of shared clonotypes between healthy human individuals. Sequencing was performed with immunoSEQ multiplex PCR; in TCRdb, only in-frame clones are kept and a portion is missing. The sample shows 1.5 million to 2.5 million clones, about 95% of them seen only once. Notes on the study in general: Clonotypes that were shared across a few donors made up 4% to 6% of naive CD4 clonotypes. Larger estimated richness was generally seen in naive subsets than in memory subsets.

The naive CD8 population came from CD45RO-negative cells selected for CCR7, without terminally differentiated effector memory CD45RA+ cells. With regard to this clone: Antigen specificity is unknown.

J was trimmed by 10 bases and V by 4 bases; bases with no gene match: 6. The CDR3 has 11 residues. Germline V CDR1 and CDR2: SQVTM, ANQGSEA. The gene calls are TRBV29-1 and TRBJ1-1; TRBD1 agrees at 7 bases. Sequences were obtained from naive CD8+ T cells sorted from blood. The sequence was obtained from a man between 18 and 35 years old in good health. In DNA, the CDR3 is TGCAGCGTTGCCACAGGGGAAGGAGCTTTCTTT. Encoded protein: CSVATGEGAFF.